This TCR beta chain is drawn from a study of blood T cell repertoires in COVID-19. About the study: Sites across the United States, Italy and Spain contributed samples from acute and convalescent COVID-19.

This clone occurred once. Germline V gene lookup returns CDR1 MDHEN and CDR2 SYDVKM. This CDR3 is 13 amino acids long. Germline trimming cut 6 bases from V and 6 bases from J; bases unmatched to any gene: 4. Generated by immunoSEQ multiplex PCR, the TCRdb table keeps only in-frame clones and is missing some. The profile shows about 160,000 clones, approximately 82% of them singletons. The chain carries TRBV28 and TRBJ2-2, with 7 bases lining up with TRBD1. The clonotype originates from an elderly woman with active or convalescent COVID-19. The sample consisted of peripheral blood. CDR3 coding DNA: TGTGCCAGCAGGGGGACAGCGTCCGGGGAGCTGTTTTTT. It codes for CASRGTASGELFF.